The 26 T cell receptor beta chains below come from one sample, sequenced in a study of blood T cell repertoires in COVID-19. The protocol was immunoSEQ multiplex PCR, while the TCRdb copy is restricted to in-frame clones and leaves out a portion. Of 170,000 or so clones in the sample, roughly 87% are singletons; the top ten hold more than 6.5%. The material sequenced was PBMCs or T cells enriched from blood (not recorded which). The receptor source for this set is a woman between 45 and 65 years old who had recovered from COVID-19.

As DNA, the CDR3 is TGCAGTGCTAGTTACAAGTTGGACACTGAAGCTTTCTTT. This sequence encodes CSASYKLDTEAFF. The chain joins TRBV20-1 to TRBJ1-1; D not certain. This CDR3 has 13 amino acids. V was shortened by 3 bases and J by 3 bases, with 11 bases between the two germline ends. Germline loops: CDR1 DFQATT, CDR2 SNEGSKA (reference sequence).

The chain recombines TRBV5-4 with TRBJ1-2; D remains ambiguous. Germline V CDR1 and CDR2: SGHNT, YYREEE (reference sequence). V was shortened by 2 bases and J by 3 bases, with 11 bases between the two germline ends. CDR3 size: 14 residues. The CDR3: CASSLSSGYYGYTF. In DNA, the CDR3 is TGTGCCAGCAGCTTATCCAGCGGGTACTATGGCTACACCTTC. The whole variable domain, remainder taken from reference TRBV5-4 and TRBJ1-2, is ETGVTQSPTHLIKTRGQQVTLRCSSQSGHNTVSWYQQALGQGPQFIFQYYREEENGRGNFPPRFSGLQFPNYSSELNVNALELDDSALYLCASSLSSGYYGYTFGSGTRLTVV.

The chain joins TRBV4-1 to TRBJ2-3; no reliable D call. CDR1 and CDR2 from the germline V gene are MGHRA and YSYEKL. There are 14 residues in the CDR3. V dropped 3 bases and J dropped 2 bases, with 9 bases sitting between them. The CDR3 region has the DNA TGCGCCAGCAGCCAGGCCCCCCACACAGATACGCAGTATTTT. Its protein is CASSQAPHTDTQYF.

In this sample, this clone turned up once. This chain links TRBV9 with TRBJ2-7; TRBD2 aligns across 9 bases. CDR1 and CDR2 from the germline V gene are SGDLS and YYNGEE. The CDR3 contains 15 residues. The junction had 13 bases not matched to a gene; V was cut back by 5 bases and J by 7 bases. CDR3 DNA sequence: TGTGCCAGCAGTTTAACTAGCGGGCAATCCGGAGAGCAGTACTTC. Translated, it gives CASSLTSGQSGEQYF.

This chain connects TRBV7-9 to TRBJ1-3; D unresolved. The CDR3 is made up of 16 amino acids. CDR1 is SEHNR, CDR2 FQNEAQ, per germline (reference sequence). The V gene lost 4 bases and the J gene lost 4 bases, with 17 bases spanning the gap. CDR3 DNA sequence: TGTGCCAGCAGCTCGTGGAGGGCTGCGGAAGGAAACACCATATATTTT. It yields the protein CASSSWRAAEGNTIYF.

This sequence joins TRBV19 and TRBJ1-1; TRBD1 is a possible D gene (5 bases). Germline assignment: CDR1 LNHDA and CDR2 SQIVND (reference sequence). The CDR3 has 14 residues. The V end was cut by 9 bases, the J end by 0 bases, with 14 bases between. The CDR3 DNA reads TGTGCCAGCACAGAGCGGGGACTGAACACTGAAGCTTTCTTT. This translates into CASTERGLNTEAFF.

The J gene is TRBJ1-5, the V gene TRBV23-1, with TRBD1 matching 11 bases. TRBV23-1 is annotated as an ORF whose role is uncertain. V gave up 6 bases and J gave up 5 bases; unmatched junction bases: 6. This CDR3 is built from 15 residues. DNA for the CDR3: TGCGCCAGCAGACGGACAGGGGGCAGGGATCAGCCCCAGCATTTT. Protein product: CASRRTGGRDQPQHF.

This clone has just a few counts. The DNA of the CDR3 is TGTGCCAGTAGTATAGATAATCCAGCGCCTAACACTGAAGCTTTCTTT. It specifies CASSIDNPAPNTEAFF. The V and J genes are TRBV19 and TRBJ1-1; D unclear. V lost 0 bases and J lost 2, with 13 bases in between. Germline V gene data show CDR1 as LNHDA and CDR2 as SQIVND (reference sequence). The length of the CDR3 is 16 residues.

In nucleotides, the CDR3 is TGTGCCAGCAGTGGGAGAGGGCAGGGCAATCAGCCCCAGCATTTT. This translates into CASSGRGQGNQPQHF. The chain links TRBV2 to TRBJ1-5; D is uncertain. There are 15 residues in the CDR3. Germline V CDR1 and CDR2: SNHLY, FYNNEI. V was pared by 4 bases and J by 2 bases, with 12 bases between.

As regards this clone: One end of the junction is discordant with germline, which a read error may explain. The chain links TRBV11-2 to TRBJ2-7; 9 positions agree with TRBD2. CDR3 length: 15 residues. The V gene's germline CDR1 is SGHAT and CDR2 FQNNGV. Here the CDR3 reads CASRPSFLAGEPSHF. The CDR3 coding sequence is TGTGCCAGCAGGCCCTCCTTTTTAGCGGGAGAACCATCGCACTTC. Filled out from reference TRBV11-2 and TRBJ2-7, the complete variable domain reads EAGVAQSPRYKIIEKRQSVAFWCNPISGHATLYWYQQILGQGPKLLIQFQNNGVVDDSQLPKDRFSAERLKGVDSTLKIQPAKLEDSAVYLCASRPSFLAGEPSHFGPGTRLTVT.

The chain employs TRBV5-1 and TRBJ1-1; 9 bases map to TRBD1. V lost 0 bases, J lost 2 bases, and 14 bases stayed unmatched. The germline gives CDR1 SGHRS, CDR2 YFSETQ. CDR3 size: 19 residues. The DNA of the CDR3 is TGCGCCAGCAGCTTGGTCGGCAAGGACAGGGGACTCCCCAACACTGAAGCTTTCTTT. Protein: CASSLVGKDRGLPNTEAFF.

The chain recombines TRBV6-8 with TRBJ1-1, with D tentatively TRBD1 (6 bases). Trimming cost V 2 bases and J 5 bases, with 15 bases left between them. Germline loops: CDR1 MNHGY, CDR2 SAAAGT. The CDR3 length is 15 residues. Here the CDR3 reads CASSYPWGLSTEAFF. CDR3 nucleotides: TGTGCCAGCAGTTACCCGTGGGGGCTAAGTACTGAAGCTTTCTTT.

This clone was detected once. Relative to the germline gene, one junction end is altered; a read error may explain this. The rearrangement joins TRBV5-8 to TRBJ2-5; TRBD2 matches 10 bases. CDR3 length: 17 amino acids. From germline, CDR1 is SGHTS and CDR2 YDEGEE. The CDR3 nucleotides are TGTGCCAGCAGTTTGGGCCTAGCGGGAGTGACCCCAGAGACCCAGTACTTC. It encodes CASSLGLAGVTPETQYF. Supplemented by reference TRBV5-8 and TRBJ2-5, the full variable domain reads EAGVTQSPTHLIKTRGQQATLRCSPISGHTSVYWYQQALGLGLQFLLWYDEGEERNRGNFPPRFSGRQFPNYSSELNVNALELEDSALYLCASSLGLAGVTPETQYFGPGTRLLVL.

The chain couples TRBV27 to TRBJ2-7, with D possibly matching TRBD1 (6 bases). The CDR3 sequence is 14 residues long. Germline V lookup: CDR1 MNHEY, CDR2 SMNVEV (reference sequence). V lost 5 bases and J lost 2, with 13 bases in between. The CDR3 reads CASSTKQGPYEQYF. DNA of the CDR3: TGTGCCAGCAGTACGAAACAGGGACCCTACGAGCAGTACTTC.

The CDR3 protein is CASRGQFYNYGYTF. The CDR3 DNA follows: TGTGCCAGCAGAGGACAGTTCTACAACTATGGCTACACCTTC. The rearrangement joins TRBV6-5 to TRBJ1-2, with D possibly matching TRBD1 (6 bases). The CDR3 runs 14 residues. Trimming pared 6 bases from V and 2 bases from J, leaving 13 bases between. Germline loops: CDR1 MNHEY, CDR2 SVGAGI.

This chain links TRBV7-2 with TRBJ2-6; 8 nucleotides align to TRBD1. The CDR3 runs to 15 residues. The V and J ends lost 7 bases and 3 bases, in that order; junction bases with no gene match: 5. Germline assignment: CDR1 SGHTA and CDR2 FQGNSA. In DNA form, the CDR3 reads TGTGCCAGCATCGCAGGGGGCCGTGGGGCCAACGTCCTGACTTTC. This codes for CASIAGGRGANVLTF.

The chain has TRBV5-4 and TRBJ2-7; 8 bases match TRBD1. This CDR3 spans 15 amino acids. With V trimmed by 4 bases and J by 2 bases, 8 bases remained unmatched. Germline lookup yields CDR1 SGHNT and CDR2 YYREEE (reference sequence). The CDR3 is CASSKGTGTTYEQYF. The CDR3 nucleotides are TGTGCCAGCAGCAAGGGGACAGGCACAACCTACGAGCAGTACTTC.

CDR3 protein: CASSYSLSYEQYF. The CDR3 nucleotides are TGTGCCAGCTCATACTCACTCTCCTACGAGCAGTACTTC. The chain combines TRBV18 with TRBJ2-7; D call uncertain. V lost 5 bases, J lost 0 bases, and 8 bases lay in between. The CDR3 covers 13 residues. Germline V gives CDR1 KGHSH, CDR2 LQKENI. Looking up the rest from reference TRBV18 and TRBJ2-7 gives the full variable domain: NAGVMQNPRHLVRRRGQEARLRCSPMKGHSHVYWYRQLPEEGLKFMVYLQKENIIDESGMPKERFSAEFPKEGPSILRIQQVVRGDSAAYFCASSYSLSYEQYFGPGTRLTVT.

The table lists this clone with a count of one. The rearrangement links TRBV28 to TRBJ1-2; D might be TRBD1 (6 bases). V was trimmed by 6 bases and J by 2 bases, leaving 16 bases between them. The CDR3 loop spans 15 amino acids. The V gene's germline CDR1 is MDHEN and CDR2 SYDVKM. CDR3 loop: CASSENRVSNYGYTF. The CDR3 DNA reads TGTGCCAGCAGCGAAAACAGGGTCTCCAACTATGGCTACACCTTC.

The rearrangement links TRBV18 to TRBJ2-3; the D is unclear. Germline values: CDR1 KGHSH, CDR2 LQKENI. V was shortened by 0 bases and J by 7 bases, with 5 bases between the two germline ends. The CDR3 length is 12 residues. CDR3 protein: CASSPPTYTQYF. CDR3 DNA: TGTGCCAGCTCACCACCGACATATACGCAGTATTTT.

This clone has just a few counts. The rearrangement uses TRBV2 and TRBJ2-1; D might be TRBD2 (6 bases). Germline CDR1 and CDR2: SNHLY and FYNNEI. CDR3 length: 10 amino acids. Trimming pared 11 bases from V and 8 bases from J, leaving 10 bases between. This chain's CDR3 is CAWRRDEQFF. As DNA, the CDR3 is TGTGCCTGGAGGAGGGATGAGCAGTTCTTC.

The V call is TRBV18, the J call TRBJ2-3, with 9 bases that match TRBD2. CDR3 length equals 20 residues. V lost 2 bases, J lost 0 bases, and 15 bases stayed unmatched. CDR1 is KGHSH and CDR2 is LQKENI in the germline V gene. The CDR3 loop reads CASSPARPSTSGFSTDTQYF. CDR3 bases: TGTGCCAGCTCACCAGCCAGACCTAGTACTAGCGGGTTTAGCACAGATACGCAGTATTTT.

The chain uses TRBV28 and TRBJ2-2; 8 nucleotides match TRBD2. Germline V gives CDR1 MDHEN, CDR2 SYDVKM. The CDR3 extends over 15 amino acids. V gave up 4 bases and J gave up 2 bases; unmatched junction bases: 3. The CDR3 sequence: CASSYLAGNTGELFF. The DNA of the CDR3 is TGTGCCAGCAGTTATTTAGCGGGAAACACCGGGGAGCTGTTTTTT.

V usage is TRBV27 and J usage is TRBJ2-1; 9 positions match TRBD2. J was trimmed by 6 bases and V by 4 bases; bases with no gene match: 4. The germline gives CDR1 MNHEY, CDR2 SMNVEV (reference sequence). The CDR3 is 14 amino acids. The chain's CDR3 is CASSSLAGGNEQFF. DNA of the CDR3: TGTGCCAGCAGTTCACTAGCGGGTGGCAATGAGCAGTTCTTC.

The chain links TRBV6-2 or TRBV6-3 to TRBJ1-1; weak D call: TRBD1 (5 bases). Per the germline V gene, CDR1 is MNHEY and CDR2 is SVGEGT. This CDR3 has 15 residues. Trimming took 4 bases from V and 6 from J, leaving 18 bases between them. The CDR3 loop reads CASSWGGGGSPEAFF. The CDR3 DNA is TGTGCCAGCAGTTGGGGTGGGGGAGGTTCCCCTGAAGCTTTCTTT.

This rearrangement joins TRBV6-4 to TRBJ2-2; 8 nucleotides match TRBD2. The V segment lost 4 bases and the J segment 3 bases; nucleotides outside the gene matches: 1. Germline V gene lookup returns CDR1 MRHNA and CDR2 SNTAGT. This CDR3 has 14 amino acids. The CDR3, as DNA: TGTGCCAGCAGTGTGCGGGGGGACACCGGGGAGCTGTTTTTT. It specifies CASSVRGDTGELFF.